These 12 T cell receptor beta chains came from one sample sequenced in a study of blood T cells in healthy people across ages. PCR was performed a second time for roughly 7 to 11 cycles using a sample-barcoded 5' primer and a J-beta primer mix. TCRdb re-called the 5' RACE reads through MiXCR, storing one row per CDR3 protein. The table lists 1.5 million to 2 million distinct CDR3 sequences, roughly 28% of them singletons, with 7% to 9% in the top ten. Sample: blood. The receptors originated from a woman aged 25 to 39 in good health.

This clonotype was observed a handful of times. J is TRBJ2-3 and V is TRBV29-1, with 14 bases that match TRBD2. The CDR3 is 17 residues long. J was trimmed by 3 bases and V by 1 base; bases with no gene match: 6. CDR1 and CDR2 from the germline V gene are SQVTM and ANQGSEA. This CDR3 reads CSVEVGTSGSVTDTQYF. The CDR3 nucleotides are TGCAGCGTTGAAGTGGGGACTAGCGGGAGTGTAACAGATACGCAGTATTTT.

The rearrangement links TRBV24-1 to TRBJ1-5; weak D call: TRBD1 (5 bases). CDR1 and CDR2 from the germline V gene are KGHDR and SFDVKD. Trimming shortened V by 2 bases and J by 3 bases, and 10 bases separated the two germline ends. CDR3 length: 15 residues. The DNA of the CDR3 is TGTGCCACCAGTGATTCCCGCAGGGTCAATCAGCCCCAGCATTTT. This encodes CATSDSRRVNQPQHF.

The chain carries TRBV12-3 or TRBV12-4 and TRBJ2-1, with a tentative D call TRBD2 (5 bases). Trimming removed 7 bases from V and 4 bases from J, with 14 bases in between. The CDR3 consists of 14 residues. As DNA, the CDR3 is TGTGCCAGCACCGTTTTTCAGCGGTACAATGAGCAGTTCTTC. Protein product: CASTVFQRYNEQFF.

As concerns this clonotype: Germline and junction disagree at one end, which may indicate a read error. The chain uses TRBV12-3 or TRBV12-4 and TRBJ2-5; D gene uncertain. The CDR3 length is 15 residues. CDR3 amino acids: CTSSPRTSFRETQYF. CDR3 nucleotides: TGTACCAGCAGCCCCAGGACCTCCTTTAGAGAGACCCAGTACTTC.

The chain uses TRBV11-2 and TRBJ2-3; 7 nucleotides agree with TRBD1. This CDR3 spans 16 amino acids. Germline CDR1 reads SGHAT; CDR2 reads FQNNGV. With V trimmed by 5 bases and J by 0 bases, 8 bases remained unmatched. The CDR3 protein is CASSRRDSSSTDTQYF. Here the CDR3 DNA reads TGTGCCAGCAGCCGCCGGGACAGCTCTAGCACAGATACGCAGTATTTT.

With regard to this clonotype: A much larger clone is a single base away; this may be a read error. CDR3: CAGSQGDGYEYEQYF. The CDR3, as DNA: TGCGCCGGCAGCCAAGGTGACGGGTATGAGTACGAGCAGTACTTC. This chain links TRBV4-1 with TRBJ2-7, with unresolved D. Germline CDR1 MGHRA, CDR2 YSYEKL. This CDR3 comprises 15 residues.

To note about this clonotype: A much larger clone differs by one base, so this may be a read error. The CDR3 spells CAGSPDALGEQYF. In nucleotides, the CDR3 is TGTGCCGGCAGCCCGGACGCGTTAGGCGAGCAGTACTTC. The V gene is TRBV7-3, the J gene TRBJ2-7; D gene uncertain. Per the germline V gene, CDR1 is SGHTA and CDR2 is FQGTGA. The CDR3 length is 13 residues.

The CDR3 protein is CSAPTGGGTEAFF. CDR3 coding DNA: TGCAGTGCTCCTACAGGGGGAGGCACTGAAGCTTTCTTT. The gene calls are TRBV20-1 and TRBJ1-1; 8 nucleotides line up with TRBD1. Losses at the gene ends were 5 bases for V and 4 bases for J; bases not matched to a gene: 6. The CDR3 has 13 amino acids. Per the germline V gene, CDR1 is DFQATT and CDR2 is SNEGSKA (reference sequence).

This clonotype was recorded at least ten times. The chain is built from TRBV5-1 and TRBJ2-7, with D tentatively TRBD1 (5 bases). This CDR3 comprises 13 residues. Trimming removed 0 bases from V and 1 base from J, with 5 bases in between. From germline, CDR1 is SGHRS and CDR2 YFSETQ. This CDR3 is CASSLGQSYEQYF. The CDR3 DNA is TGCGCCAGCAGCTTGGGACAGTCCTACGAGCAGTACTTC.

This clonotype has more than one count but fewer than ten. The chain links TRBV12-3 or TRBV12-4 to TRBJ2-1; TRBD1 is a possible D gene (6 bases). V lost 6 bases to trimming and J lost 2 bases, with 14 bases between them. The CDR3 has 15 amino acids. The DNA of the CDR3 is TGTGCCAGCAGCCAACAGGGCGTCGCCTACAATGAGCAGTTCTTC. As protein: CASSQQGVAYNEQFF.

This sequence joins TRBV25-1 and TRBJ2-7; D possibly corresponds to TRBD1 (5 bases). Between the trimmed V and J ends, which lost 1 base and 6 bases, there was a span of 16 bases. CDR3 size: 15 residues. The germline gives CDR1 MGHDK, CDR2 SYGVNS. This CDR3 is CASSEWGQGLSEQYF. CDR3 DNA: TGTGCCAGCAGTGAATGGGGCCAGGGTTTGTCCGAGCAGTACTTC.

The V gene is TRBV6-1, the J gene TRBJ1-2; 7 bases map to TRBD1. The CDR3 extends over 14 amino acids. Germline-derived CDR1 and CDR2 are MNHNS and SASEGT. The V and J ends lost 1 base and 8 bases, in that order; junction bases with no gene match: 7. The CDR3 loop is CASSEGNRGRGYTF. In DNA, the CDR3 is TGTGCCAGCAGTGAAGGGAACAGGGGCAGAGGCTACACCTTC.